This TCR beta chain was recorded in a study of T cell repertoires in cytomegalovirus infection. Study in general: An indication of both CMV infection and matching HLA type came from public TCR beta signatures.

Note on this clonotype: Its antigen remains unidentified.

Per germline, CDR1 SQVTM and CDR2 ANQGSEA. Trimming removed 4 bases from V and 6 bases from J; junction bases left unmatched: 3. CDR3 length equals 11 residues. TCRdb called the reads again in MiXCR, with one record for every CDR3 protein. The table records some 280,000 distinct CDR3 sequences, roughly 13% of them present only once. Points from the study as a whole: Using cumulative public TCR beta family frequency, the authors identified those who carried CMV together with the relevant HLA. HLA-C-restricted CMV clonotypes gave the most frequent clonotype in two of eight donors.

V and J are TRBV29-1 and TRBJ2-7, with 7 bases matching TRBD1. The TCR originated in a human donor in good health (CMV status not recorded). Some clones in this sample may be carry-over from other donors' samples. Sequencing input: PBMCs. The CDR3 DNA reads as TGCAGCGTTGTTCGGGACAGCGAGCAGTACTTC. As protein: CSVVRDSEQYF.